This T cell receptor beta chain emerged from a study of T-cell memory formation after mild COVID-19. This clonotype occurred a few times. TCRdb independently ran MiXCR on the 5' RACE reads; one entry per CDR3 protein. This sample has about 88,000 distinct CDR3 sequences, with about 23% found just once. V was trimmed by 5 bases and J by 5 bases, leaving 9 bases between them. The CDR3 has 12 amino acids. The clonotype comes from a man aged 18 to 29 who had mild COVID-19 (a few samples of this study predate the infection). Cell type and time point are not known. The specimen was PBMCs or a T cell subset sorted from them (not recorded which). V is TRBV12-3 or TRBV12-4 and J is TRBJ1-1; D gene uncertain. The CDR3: CASSLGTTEAFF. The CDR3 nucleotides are TGTGCCAGCAGTCTTGGTACGACTGAAGCTTTCTTT.